Below, one T cell receptor beta chain is given with its context. Its antigen is still unknown. Produced via immunoSEQ multiplex PCR; TCRdb's table is partial and in-frame only. The sample has under 200,000 clones; approximately 90% are singletons. These data are taken from a study of T cell responses to AZD1222 COVID-19 vaccine. The CDR3 is 16 amino acids. Germline trimming cut 4 bases from V and 3 bases from J; bases unmatched to any gene: 5. Germline-derived CDR1 and CDR2 are KGHDR and SFDVKD. The study, taken as a whole, reports: Only after the peak T cell response were repertoires sampled.

Material: peripheral blood, obtained on day 0 of AZD1222 vaccination. V and J are TRBV24-1 and TRBJ2-1; 10 nucleotides align to TRBD2. The receptor was derived from an adult in good health. The CDR3: CATSESSGSDYNEQFF. Here the CDR3 DNA reads TGTGCCACCAGTGAATCTAGCGGGAGTGACTACAATGAGCAGTTCTTC.